The 26 T cell receptor beta chains in this list originate from one sample, sequenced in a study of PD-1 blockade in classical Hodgkin lymphoma. Libraries were prepared by immunoSEQ multiplex PCR; TCRdb keeps only in-frame clonotypes and omits some of them. The table includes more than 35,000 clones, approximately 82% detected once. Each and every patient relapsed after autologous stem cell transplantation, and patients got differing brentuximab vedotin exposure. Sample: peripheral blood mononuclear cells (PBMCs), taken before the second cycle of nivolumab. These receptors were obtained from a human donor with classical Hodgkin lymphoma.

This rearrangement joins TRBV28 to TRBJ2-7; possibly TRBD2 for D (5 bases). Germline assignment: CDR1 MDHEN and CDR2 SYDVKM. There are 13 residues in the CDR3. The germline V and J ends were trimmed by 1 base and 7 bases, with 11 bases remaining between them. The CDR3 DNA is TGTGCCAGCAGTTTATTGTTATCGGGGGAGCAGTACTTC. Protein sequence: CASSLLLSGEQYF.

This chain links TRBV7-2 with TRBJ2-2, with D tentatively TRBD1 or TRBD2 (5 bases each). The CDR3 consists of 14 residues. Germline CDR1 is SGHTA and CDR2 is FQGNSA. V lost 1 base to trimming and J lost 8 bases, with 11 bases between them. The CDR3 DNA reads as TGTGCCAGCAGCTTAGAGGGACGTCCGGGGGAGCTGTTTTTT. Residues: CASSLEGRPGELFF. Complete variable domain (other parts from reference TRBV7-2 and TRBJ2-2): GAGVSQSPSNKVTEKGKDVELRCDPISGHTALYWYRQSLGQGLEFLIYFQGNSAPDKSGLPSDRFSAERTGGSVSTLTIQRTQQEDSAVYLCASSLEGRPGELFFGEGSRLTVL.

The V and J genes are TRBV7-2 and TRBJ1-4; 7 bases align to TRBD1. This CDR3 is 15 amino acids long. Germline V gene sequence: CDR1 SGHTA, CDR2 FQGNSA. After removal of 2 bases from V and 5 bases from J, the junction contained 5 bases not matched to a gene. Here the CDR3 reads CASSLFLTGNEKLFF. As DNA, the CDR3 is TGTGCCAGCAGCTTATTCTTGACAGGGAATGAAAAACTGTTTTTT.

V usage is TRBV7-2 and J usage is TRBJ1-3; D might be TRBD1 (5 bases). The V and J ends lost 1 base and 0 bases respectively, with 10 bases between them. This CDR3 is 16 amino acids long. Germline V lookup: CDR1 SGHTA, CDR2 FQGNSA. CDR3 loop: CASSLGDPGSGNTIYF. Here the CDR3 DNA reads TGTGCCAGCAGCTTAGGGGACCCAGGCTCTGGAAACACCATATATTTT. Based on the CDR3 plus reference TRBV7-2 and TRBJ1-3, the full variable domain is GAGVSQSPSNKVTEKGKDVELRCDPISGHTALYWYRQSLGQGLEFLIYFQGNSAPDKSGLPSDRFSAERTGGSVSTLTIQRTQQEDSAVYLCASSLGDPGSGNTIYFGEGSWLTVV.

The chain combines TRBV7-9 with TRBJ1-4; TRBD1 matches 10 bases. This CDR3 has 19 amino acids. Unmatched junction bases numbered 15, after V lost 5 bases and J lost 3 bases. CDR1 and CDR2 (germline): SEHNR, FQNEAQ (reference sequence). The CDR3 loop is CASSPSPGQGTSPNEKLFF. The DNA of the CDR3 is TGTGCCAGCAGCCCGTCCCCGGGACAGGGGACGTCACCTAATGAAAAACTGTTTTTT.

The genes are TRBV5-6 and TRBJ2-5; D is uncertain. Trimming took off 1 base at V and 0 bases at J, with 7 bases between the two ends. Germline V gene lookup returns CDR1 SGHDT and CDR2 YYEEEE. This CDR3 is built from 14 residues. This CDR3 is CASSLKSYQETQYF. In nucleotides, the CDR3 is TGTGCCAGCAGCTTGAAAAGCTACCAAGAGACCCAGTACTTC.

This clone appeared once. The chain links TRBV12-5 to TRBJ2-7; D is undetermined. This CDR3 is 13 amino acids long. The germline gives CDR1 LGHNT, CDR2 FRNRAP. With 0 bases removed from V and 6 bases from J, the gap between germline ends came to 9 bases. The CDR3 spells CASGLVMGREQYF. Written as DNA, the CDR3 is TGTGCTAGTGGTTTGGTCATGGGCCGCGAGCAGTACTTC.

This clone was counted only a few times. This chain joins TRBV7-2 and TRBJ2-3; 9 nucleotides line up with TRBD2. Trimming at V came to 5 bases and at J to 3 bases, leaving 3 bases not matched to a gene. The germline CDR1 and CDR2 sequences are SGHTA and FQGNSA. This CDR3 is built from 14 residues. CDR3 in DNA: TGTGCCAGCAGCCCAGGACTAGCGACAGATACGCAGTATTTT. The encoded protein is CASSPGLATDTQYF.

This sequence joins TRBV7-2 and TRBJ1-2; 7 positions match TRBD1. The ends lost 0 bases at V and 8 bases at J; junction bases unmatched: 9. This CDR3 contains 15 residues. Germline assignment: CDR1 SGHTA and CDR2 FQGNSA. CDR3 protein: CASSLAGTDEEGYTF. The CDR3 bases are TGTGCCAGCAGCTTAGCGGGGACAGACGAGGAGGGCTACACCTTC.

The CDR3 DNA follows: TGTGCCTGGAGTGTACGGGGCAATCAGCCCCAGCATTTT. It translates to CAWSVRGNQPQHF. The rearrangement joins TRBV30 to TRBJ1-5; D is unclear. This CDR3 is 13 amino acids long. Germline V CDR1 and CDR2: GTSNPN, SVGIG (reference sequence). V was pared by 0 bases and J by 2 bases, with 5 bases between. The full variable domain, in which reference TRBV30 and TRBJ1-5 provide the parts outside the CDR3, is SQTIHQWPATLVQPVGSPLSLECTVEGTSNPNLYWYRQAAGRGLQLLFYSVGIGQISSEVPQNLSASRPQDRQFILSSKKLLLSDSGFYLCAWSVRGNQPQHFGDGTRLSIL.

The chain has TRBV7-9 and TRBJ2-7, with D possibly matching TRBD2 (6 bases). CDR1 is SEHNR and CDR2 is FQNEAQ in the germline V gene (reference sequence). This CDR3 has 15 residues. Trimming left V 5 bases short and J 5 bases short, with 19 bases between. Here the CDR3 reads CASSLQNGDWDEQYF. As DNA, the CDR3 is TGTGCCAGCAGCCTCCAAAATGGGGACTGGGACGAGCAGTACTTC.

The chain links TRBV7-2 to TRBJ1-3; D gene unclear. This CDR3 region has 14 residues. Germline CDR1 is SGHTA and CDR2 is FQGNSA. Trimming took 4 bases from V and 1 from J, leaving 8 bases between them. CDR3 DNA: TGTGCCAGCAGCTCTGTAATATCTGGAAACACCATATATTTT. Translating gives CASSSVISGNTIYF. Together with reference TRBV7-2 and TRBJ1-3, the CDR3 gives the full variable domain: GAGVSQSPSNKVTEKGKDVELRCDPISGHTALYWYRQSLGQGLEFLIYFQGNSAPDKSGLPSDRFSAERTGGSVSTLTIQRTQQEDSAVYLCASSSVISGNTIYFGEGSWLTVV.

V usage is TRBV19 and J usage is TRBJ1-6, with D maybe TRBD1 (6 bases). CDR1 and CDR2 (germline): LNHDA, SQIVND (reference sequence). This CDR3 has 15 amino acids. Trimming shortened V by 4 bases and J by 5 bases, and 12 bases separated the two germline ends. Here the CDR3 DNA reads TGTGCCAGTAGTAGGTCAGGGGCGGATAATTCACCCCTCCACTTT. Translation: CASSRSGADNSPLHF.

This clone showed up just a few times. The chain couples TRBV6-5 to TRBJ1-1, with D uncertain. V was pared by 6 bases and J by 2 bases, with 13 bases between. Looked up from germline, CDR1 is MNHEY and CDR2 is SVGAGI. This CDR3 is built from 14 residues. In DNA, the CDR3 is TGTGCCAGCAGAGGAGAACTTGTAAACACTGAAGCTTTCTTT. This sequence encodes CASRGELVNTEAFF.

This CDR3 reads CASSGSQRGASYNEQFF. The CDR3 DNA sequence: TGTGCCAGCAGCGGCTCCCAGCGGGGGGCGTCCTACAATGAGCAGTTCTTC. The chain is built from TRBV7-9 and TRBJ2-1; 9 bases line up with TRBD2. Germline V gives CDR1 SEHNR, CDR2 FQNEAQ (reference sequence). The CDR3 spans 17 residues. The junction had 9 bases not matched to a gene; V was cut back by 5 bases and J by 1 base. The complete variable domain, with remaining parts taken from reference TRBV7-9 and TRBJ2-1, reads DTGVSQNPRHKITKRGQNVTFRCDPISEHNRLYWYRQTLGQGPEFLTYFQNEAQLEKSRLLSDRFSAERPKGSFSTLEIQRTEQGDSAMYLCASSGSQRGASYNEQFFGPGTRLTVL.

V usage is TRBV30 and J usage is TRBJ1-3; D ambiguous. This CDR3 contains 10 residues. The germline V gene has CDR1 GTSNPN and CDR2 SVGIG (reference sequence). The V gene lost 5 bases and the J gene lost 7 bases, with 6 bases spanning the gap. For the CDR3, the DNA is TGTGCCTGGGGTGGGAACACCATATATTTT. This sequence encodes CAWGGNTIYF. Combining the CDR3 with reference TRBV30 and TRBJ1-3 gives the whole variable domain SQTIHQWPATLVQPVGSPLSLECTVEGTSNPNLYWYRQAAGRGLQLLFYSVGIGQISSEVPQNLSASRPQDRQFILSSKKLLLSDSGFYLCAWGGNTIYFGEGSWLTVV.

V gene TRBV25-1 combines with J gene TRBJ1-4; D not certain. Germline V gene lookup returns CDR1 MGHDK and CDR2 SYGVNS. V gave up 3 bases and J gave up 0 bases, with 5 bases separating them. The CDR3 covers 14 residues. DNA of the CDR3: TGTGCCAGCAGTGACCCAGCAACTAATGAAAAACTGTTTTTT. Its translation: CASSDPATNEKLFF.

The chain carries TRBV5-6 and TRBJ2-7; D is possibly TRBD1 (5 bases). Germline CDR1 is SGHDT and CDR2 is YYEEEE. This CDR3 is built from 12 residues. Deletions cut 0 bases from V and 4 bases from J, with 5 bases between. DNA for the CDR3: TGTGCCAGCAGCTTGGAGGGGTACGAGCAGTACTTC. Protein product: CASSLEGYEQYF.

The chain links TRBV12-2 to TRBJ2-1. TRBV12-2 is given as a pseudogene. The CDR3 covers 14 residues. The CDR3 nucleotides read TGTGCAAGTCGCGCTAGGGTAGGGCTCGGGTTTCAGTTCTTC. It encodes CASRARVGLGFQFF.

Only a few counts were recorded for this clone. CDR3 loop: CASSPRGAVSSGGSTDTQYF. CDR3 nucleotide sequence: TGTGCCAGCAGCCCCCGTGGGGCCGTGTCTAGCGGGGGTAGCACAGATACGCAGTATTTT. V gene TRBV9 combines with J gene TRBJ2-3; 10 positions agree with TRBD2. This CDR3 region has 20 residues. After removal of 4 bases from V and 0 bases from J, the junction contained 17 bases not matched to a gene. From germline, CDR1 is SGDLS and CDR2 YYNGEE.

The chain links TRBV4-1 to TRBJ1-2; D gene unclear. Trimming stripped 6 bases from V and 0 bases from J, with 14 bases between. Germline values: CDR1 MGHRA, CDR2 YSYEKL. The CDR3 has 15 residues. CDR3 nucleotides: TGCGCCAGCAGACCGGACGGAATTACTAACTATGGCTACACCTTC. Translation gives CASRPDGITNYGYTF.

The sample holds a few counts of this clone. The chain carries TRBV5-1 and TRBJ2-2, with D unresolved. Germline-derived CDR1 and CDR2 are SGHRS and YFSETQ. The CDR3 runs to 14 residues. Trimming took 3 bases from V and 3 from J, leaving 9 bases between them. This CDR3 reads CASSSSPDTGELFF. CDR3 sequence (DNA): TGCGCCAGCAGCTCTTCGCCGGACACCGGGGAGCTGTTTTTT.

The chain is built from TRBV11-2 and TRBJ2-7; D is unresolved. This CDR3 region has 14 residues. V lost 0 bases to trimming and J lost 0 bases, with 6 bases between them. CDR1 and CDR2 (germline): SGHAT, FQNNGV. In DNA, the CDR3 is TGTGCCAGCAGCTTAGACAGATCCTCCTACGAGCAGTACTTC. Residues: CASSLDRSSYEQYF.

This chain joins TRBV4-1 and TRBJ2-5; a weak D match, TRBD1 (6 bases). Germline V gene data show CDR1 as MGHRA and CDR2 as YSYEKL. The CDR3 runs to 16 residues. Between the trimmed V and J ends, which lost 4 bases and 3 bases, there was a span of 18 bases. CDR3 protein: CASSLSGGLEEETQYF. CDR3 nucleotides: TGCGCCAGCAGCCTAAGTGGGGGCCTAGAGGAAGAGACCCAGTACTTC.

The chain is built from TRBV7-8 and TRBJ2-2, with D possibly matching TRBD1 (6 bases). The V gene lost 5 bases and the J gene lost 7 bases, with 20 bases spanning the gap. CDR1 and CDR2 from the germline V gene are SGHVS and FQNEAQ. CDR3 length: 16 amino acids. The CDR3 DNA is TGTGCCAGCAGCGGTACGGACAGCCTGATAGTCGGGGAGCTGTTTTTT. This codes for CASSGTDSLIVGELFF.

V gene TRBV2 combines with J gene TRBJ2-5, with D perhaps TRBD2 (5 bases). Germline V gene sequence: CDR1 SNHLY, CDR2 FYNNEI. The V end was cut by 6 bases, the J end by 7 bases, with 15 bases between. This CDR3 is built from 13 residues. Here the CDR3 reads CASRPTTDGTQYF. The CDR3 nucleotides read TGTGCCAGCAGGCCGACTACAGATGGGACCCAGTACTTC.